This T cell receptor beta chain originates from a study of blood T cell repertoires in COVID-19. Study summary: Sources were T cells, B-cell-depleted T cells, or PBMCs; the material itself was cDNA or gDNA.

This table comes from immunoSEQ multiplex PCR, and its TCRdb copy is limited to in-frame clones, with some not included. The table records about 260,000 clones, approximately 83% of them present only once. The CDR3 is made up of 15 amino acids. Trimming pared 5 bases from V and 0 bases from J, leaving 11 bases between. The V gene's germline CDR1 is SGHTA and CDR2 FQGNSA. The chain combines TRBV7-2 with TRBJ2-1; tentative D call: TRBD2 (6 bases). This TCR came from a woman in her 50s who had recovered from COVID-19. Sample: peripheral blood. The CDR3 DNA reads TGTGCCAGCAGCACTAGCAGTAACTCCTACAATGAGCAGTTCTTC. It encodes CASSTSSNSYNEQFF.